Presented here are 8 T cell receptor beta chains from one specimen sequenced in a study of PD-1 blockade in classical Hodgkin lymphoma. The time point denotes: cycle 4 day 1 (C4D1), after six to seven weeks of nivolumab. Every one of the patients relapsed after autologous stem cell transplantation (brentuximab vedotin exposure was variable). Method: immunoSEQ multiplex PCR; TCRdb's copy keeps in-frame clones and lacks some. The sample lists some 100,000 clones; roughly 91% were seen once. The sequencing here drew on peripheral blood mononuclear cells (PBMCs), taken before the fourth cycle of nivolumab. All receptors derive from a human donor with classical Hodgkin lymphoma.

This chain uses TRBV18 with TRBJ1-3; D possibly corresponds to TRBD1 (5 bases). CDR3 length: 15 residues. Trimming pared 2 bases from V and 1 base from J, leaving 9 bases between. From germline, CDR1 is KGHSH and CDR2 LQKENI. The CDR3 sequence: CASSPADSSGNTIYF. In DNA form, the CDR3 reads TGTGCCAGCTCACCAGCTGACAGTTCTGGAAACACCATATATTTT.

This clone has just one count. The J gene is TRBJ2-3, the V gene TRBV19; TRBD1 matches at 9 bases. Losses at the gene ends were 5 bases for V and 1 base for J; bases not matched to a gene: 7. The CDR3 spans 16 residues. CDR1 is LNHDA, CDR2 SQIVND, per germline (reference sequence). The CDR3, as DNA: TGTGCCAGTAGTGAAAATAGACAGGGGGGCACAGATACGCAGTATTTT. Translated: CASSENRQGGTDTQYF.

This clone has a single count. The chain uses TRBV11-2 and TRBJ1-5; D remains ambiguous. V lost 1 base, J lost 4 bases, and 11 bases lay in between. CDR3 size: 15 residues. Germline V gene data show CDR1 as SGHAT and CDR2 as FQNNGV. This chain's CDR3 is CASSLGPGGNQPQHF. The CDR3 DNA sequence: TGTGCCAGCAGCTTAGGGCCCGGAGGGAATCAGCCCCAGCATTTT.

This rearrangement joins TRBV2 to TRBJ1-2; 8 positions agree with TRBD1. The V segment lost 5 bases and the J segment 8 bases; nucleotides outside the gene matches: 19. The CDR3 is 17 residues long. Germline V CDR1 and CDR2: SNHLY, FYNNEI. CDR3 bases: TGTGCCAGCAGTCCTCCGGGACAGGCACTTTTGCTATCAGGCTACACCTTC. It codes for CASSPPGQALLLSGYTF.

The rearrangement uses TRBV15 and TRBJ1-1, with a tentative D call TRBD1 (6 bases). Trimming pared 0 bases from V and 4 bases from J, leaving 12 bases between. CDR1 is LNHNV, CDR2 YYDKDF, per germline (reference sequence). The CDR3 length is 15 residues. This chain's CDR3 is CATSRDLGGGTEAFF. The DNA of the CDR3 is TGTGCCACCAGCAGAGATCTAGGGGGTGGCACTGAAGCTTTCTTT.

This chain connects TRBV13 to TRBJ2-7; D not resolved. V gave up 8 bases and J gave up 3 bases, with 11 bases separating them. Germline V lookup: CDR1 PRHDT, CDR2 FYEKMQ (reference sequence). The CDR3 totals 12 residues. CDR3 residues: CASSRSSYEQYF. CDR3 coding DNA: TGTGCCAGCTCCCGCAGCAGCTACGAGCAGTACTTC.

The V and J genes are TRBV11-2 and TRBJ2-3; TRBD2 matches at 13 bases. V trimming: 4 bases; J trimming: 5 bases; junction bases outside the gene matches: 12. CDR3 length: 18 residues. Germline V gene data show CDR1 as SGHAT and CDR2 as FQNNGV. DNA for the CDR3: TGTGCCAGCAGCTCCCGAACGTCCTGGACTAGCGGGAGAGATACGCAGTATTTT. Amino acids: CASSSRTSWTSGRDTQYF.

The chain recombines TRBV30 with TRBJ2-5, with a weak D call TRBD2 (6 bases). The CDR3 totals 13 residues. CDR1 GTSNPN and CDR2 SVGIG come from the germline V gene (reference sequence). Between the trimmed V and J ends, which lost 0 bases and 5 bases, there was a span of 10 bases. CDR3 DNA sequence: TGTGCCTGGAGTGTACTAGCCGTGGAGACCCAGTACTTC. It encodes CAWSVLAVETQYF.